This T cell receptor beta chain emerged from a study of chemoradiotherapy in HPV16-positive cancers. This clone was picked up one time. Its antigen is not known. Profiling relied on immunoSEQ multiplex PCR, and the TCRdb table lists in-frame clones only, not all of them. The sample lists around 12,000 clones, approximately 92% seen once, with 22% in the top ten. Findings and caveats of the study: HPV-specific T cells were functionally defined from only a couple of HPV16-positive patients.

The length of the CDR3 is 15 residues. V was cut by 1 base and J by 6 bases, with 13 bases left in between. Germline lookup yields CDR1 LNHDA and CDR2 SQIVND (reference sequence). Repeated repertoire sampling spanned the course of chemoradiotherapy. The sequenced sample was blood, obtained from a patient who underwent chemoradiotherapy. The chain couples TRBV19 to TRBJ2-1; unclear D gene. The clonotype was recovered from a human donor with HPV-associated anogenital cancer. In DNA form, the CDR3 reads TGTGCCAGTAGTATAGGAAGCAAGTGGGGCAATGAGCAGTTCTTC. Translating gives CASSIGSKWGNEQFF.